This TCR beta chain is from a study of shared clonotypes between healthy human individuals. Findings and caveats of the study: Owing to a small donor count, the genetic and exposure-history diversity represented was limited. In a few donors, about 5% of naive CD4 clonotypes appeared in common.

Every immunoSEQ plate was one replicate of a subset's evenly spread DNA. TCRdb's copy holds only in-frame clones and misses some; the assay was immunoSEQ multiplex PCR. The repertoire holds some 2,000,000 clones, with about 95% as singletons. Naive-designated CD8 cells lacked CD45RO, were positively enriched for CCR7, and omitted terminally differentiated effector memory CD45RA+ cells. With 0 bases removed from V and 5 bases from J, the gap between germline ends came to 7 bases. Germline lookup yields CDR1 KGHSH and CDR2 LQKENI. This CDR3 comprises 14 residues. As regards this clone: The antigen remains unidentified.

Input material: naive CD8+ T cells sorted from blood. The rearrangement links TRBV18 to TRBJ2-2; D not resolved. This TCR was recovered from a man aged 18 to 29 in good health. The CDR3 DNA follows: TGTGCCAGCTCACCACCGGTACGAACCGGGGAGCTGTTTTTT. It specifies CASSPPVRTGELFF.